A selection of T cell receptor beta chains follows, all from one sample in a study of spatial heterogeneity in lung cancer. TCRdb used MiXCR to reprocess the 5' RACE reads, holding one entry per CDR3 protein. The sample has roughly 18,000 distinct CDR3 sequences; 7% to 8% are singletons. The source was lung tumor tissue, collected at surgery. These receptors all stem from a female donor with early-stage non-small cell lung cancer. The CDR3 runs from the conserved cysteine through the conserved F or W. A D gene is named only where the DNA matches it firmly. Some rows have no size entry. The others give once, few or many, or a class for an expanded clone.

d_gene	v_gene	j_gene	abundance	CDR3nt	CDR3aa
.	TRBV3-1	TRBJ2-7	many	TGTGCCAGCAGCCCGAGGACACCATACGAGCAGTACTTC	CASSPRTPYEQYF
.	TRBV2	TRBJ2-2	many	TGTGCCAGCAGTAGAGAAGGACCCGGGGAGCTGTTTTTT	CASSREGPGELFF
.	TRBV9	TRBJ1-1	once	TGTGCCAGCAGCGGGCGGTTGACTGAAGCTTTCTTT	CASSGRLTEAFF
.	TRBV7-3	TRBJ1-1	many	TGTGCCAGCAGCCGCAGTCCAGGGGAGGAAGCTTTCTTT	CASSRSPGEEAFF
.	TRBV20-1	TRBJ1-1	.	TGCAGTGCTAAGGGGAACACTGAAGCTTTCTTT	CSAKGNTEAFF
.	TRBV20-1	TRBJ1-4	medium-sized	TGCAGTGCACTAGACCAAACTAATGAAAAACTGTTTTTT	CSALDQTNEKLFF
.	TRBV12-3/TRBV12-4	TRBJ2-2	many	TGTGCCAGCACCCTATGGGGGGGGCGCAGTACTCGGAGCGGGGAGCTGTTTTTT	CASTLWGGRSTRSGELFF
TRBD1	TRBV29-1	TRBJ2-5	medium-sized	TGCAGCGCTAGACAGGGTGTGAAGACCCAGTACTTC	CSARQGVKTQYF
TRBD2	TRBV9	TRBJ2-1	many	TGTGCCAGCAGCGTAGGGGCTAGCGGGGGTTACAATGAGCAGTTCTTC	CASSVGASGGYNEQFF
.	TRBV27	TRBJ1-6	many	TGTGCCAGCATGACATATCAGGGTTCACCCCTCCACTTT	CASMTYQGSPLHF
.	TRBV20-1	TRBJ2-5	many	TGCAGTGCTAGATCTGGGCAAGAGACCCAGTACTTC	CSARSGQETQYF
.	TRBV19	TRBJ2-3	medium-sized	TGTGCCAGTAGTATAGGGACGGAGCCGGGGGATACGCAGTATTTT	CASSIGTEPGDTQYF
.	TRBV7-2	TRBJ1-6	few	TGTGCCAGCAGATGGGATAGGAGTTCACCCCTCCACTTT	CASRWDRSSPLHF
.	TRBV5-1	TRBJ2-3	many	TGCGCCAGCAGCTTGGGACCGCAACTCCTCACAGATACGCAGTATTTT	CASSLGPQLLTDTQYF
.	TRBV20-1	TRBJ2-3	.	TGCAGTGCTAAACTGACTATCCGGGCAGATACGCAGTATTTT	CSAKLTIRADTQYF
.	TRBV14	TRBJ2-1	.	TGTGCCAGCAGCCAAGCCTGGCGTGAGCAGTTCTTC	CASSQAWREQFF
.	TRBV28	TRBJ1-5	few	TGTGCCAGCACCCTGGGGGGGCGGTCTCTCGTCCCCCAGCATTTT	CASTLGGRSLVPQHF
.	TRBV5-4	TRBJ1-1	many	TGTGCCAGCAGCTTGACGGTGAACACTGAAGCTTTCTTT	CASSLTVNTEAFF
TRBD1	TRBV9	TRBJ2-3	few	TGTGCCAGCAGCGTAGGGGACAGGGGGCTGAATACGCAGTATTTT	CASSVGDRGLNTQYF
.	TRBV7-3	TRBJ1-1	few	TGTGCCAGCAGCTTGGGGGATAGTACTGAAGCTTTCTTT	CASSLGDSTEAFF
.	TRBV29-1	TRBJ1-2	many	TGCAGCGTTGAAAGGCAGGGTTATGGCTACACCTTC	CSVERQGYGYTF
.	TRBV6-2/TRBV6-3	TRBJ1-5	many	TGTGCCAGCAGTTACCGGGGCAGGGTAGGCAATCAGCCCCAGCATTTT	CASSYRGRVGNQPQHF
TRBD1	TRBV6-6	TRBJ2-7	many	TGTGCCAGCAGGTCCGGAGGACAGGGCCTTCTCGAGCAGTACTTC	CASRSGGQGLLEQYF
.	TRBV10-3	TRBJ2-4	many	TGTGCCATCAGTGAGTCGTCACAGCGATTAGCCAAAAACATTCAGTACTTC	CAISESSQRLAKNIQYF
.	TRBV6-1	TRBJ1-5	many	TGTGCCAGCAGTATGGATGGGGTTCAGCCCCAGCATTTT	CASSMDGVQPQHF
TRBD1	TRBV9	TRBJ2-3	many	TGTGCCAGCGGGGGGACAGGGGTAAGAACAGATACGCAGTATTTT	CASGGTGVRTDTQYF
.	TRBV27	TRBJ2-7	.	TGTGCCAGCAAGATTAGGGAGGGGGGCGGAACCTACGAGCAGTACTTC	CASKIREGGGTYEQYF
.	TRBV20-1	TRBJ2-5	medium-sized	TGCAGTGCTAGGGGTAGCGCAGGGGGGAGGGAGACCCAGTACTTC	CSARGSAGGRETQYF
TRBD1	TRBV20-1	TRBJ2-3	many	TGCAGTGCTTCTGGACAGGGATGGGGTACGCAGTATTTT	CSASGQGWGTQYF
.	TRBV20-1	TRBJ1-1	many	TGCAGTGCTAGAGGAGTCGGGGGTTCCGCTTTCTTT	CSARGVGGSAFF
.	TRBV28	TRBJ1-4	few	TGTGCCAGCAGAACAGGGTTTGAAAAACTGTTTTTT	CASRTGFEKLFF
.	TRBV2	TRBJ2-6	medium-sized	TGTGCCAGCAGTGTGCACAGGGAAAGTCCTGGGGCCAACGTCCTGACTTTC	CASSVHRESPGANVLTF
.	TRBV27	TRBJ1-5	many	TGTGCCAGCAGTCCTTTACCGGGACACCCTTATAGCAATCAGCCCCAGCATTTT	CASSPLPGHPYSNQPQHF
TRBD1	TRBV12-3/TRBV12-4	TRBJ2-7	many	TGTGCCAGCAGTCCACCCCATAACAGGGGCGCCTACGAGCAGTACTTC	CASSPPHNRGAYEQYF
TRBD2	TRBV27	TRBJ2-5	few	TGTGCCAGCCAAATTGGGGGGGGATTCGAAGAGACCCAGTACTTC	CASQIGGGFEETQYF
TRBD1	TRBV5-1	TRBJ1-2	many	TGCGCCAGCAGGACGGGGACAGGGAATGGCTACACCTTC	CASRTGTGNGYTF
.	TRBV19	TRBJ2-2	many	TGTGCCAGTAGCCCGGACAGCCTCCAAGCCGGGGAGCTGTTTTTT	CASSPDSLQAGELFF
.	TRBV5-6	TRBJ1-6	few	TGTGCCAGCAGCTTGGAGAGGACTGGGGTCAATTCACCCCTCCACTTT	CASSLERTGVNSPLHF
.	TRBV7-2	TRBJ1-6	many	TGTGCCAGCAGCTTAAGAGGTTCAGGTCAAAATTCACCCCTCCACTTT	CASSLRGSGQNSPLHF
.	TRBV27	TRBJ2-2	many	TGTGCCAGCAGTTTCTCAGGGATGGGCACCGGGGAGCTGTTTTTT	CASSFSGMGTGELFF
TRBD2	TRBV7-9	TRBJ2-3	medium-sized	TGTGCCAGCAGCCCCCCCAGCGGGGGGCCCCCCAGGTTGACAGATACGCAGTATTTT	CASSPPSGGPPRLTDTQYF
.	TRBV9	TRBJ2-5	many	TGTGCCAGCAGCGCCCCCGGGGGGCGGCAAGAGACCCAGTACTTC	CASSAPGGRQETQYF
.	TRBV5-4	TRBJ1-2	many	TGTGCCAGCACCCCGGCCCCCGATGGTTATGGCTACACCTTC	CASTPAPDGYGYTF
TRBD2	TRBV11-2	TRBJ2-3	once	TGTGCCAGCAGCCCCCGTACTAGCGGGGTAGATACGCAGTATTTT	CASSPRTSGVDTQYF
.	TRBV5-1	TRBJ2-7	many	TGCGCCAGCAGCCCTTCCGGGACCTTGGGCGAGCAGTACTTC	CASSPSGTLGEQYF
.	TRBV10-3	TRBJ1-2	.	TGTGCCATCAGTGAGAAACAGGCAAGGGACTATGGCTACACCTTC	CAISEKQARDYGYTF
TRBD1	TRBV5-5	TRBJ2-7	medium-sized	TGTGCCAGCAGCTTGGGGGGACAGGGGTACGAGCAGTACTTC	CASSLGGQGYEQYF
.	TRBV6-1	TRBJ2-1	many	TGTGCCAGCAGAGAAGGACAGCCTTACAATGAGCAGTTCTTC	CASREGQPYNEQFF